The 8 T cell receptor beta chains presented below share a single source sample, sequenced in a study of regulatory T cells in long-lasting Graves disease. Time point meaning: persistent/refractory GD, antithyroid drugs over 5 years with positive TRAb. Researchers made the TCR library from RNA that was extracted from PBMCs. iRepertoire HTBI primers and Arm-PCR of CDR3 regions built TCR beta libraries. TCRdb redid the calling of the multiplex PCR reads with MiXCR, one entry per CDR3 protein. The profile covers 600,000 to 850,000 distinct CDR3 sequences, with approximately 31% appearing a single time and around 40% taken by the ten largest. Sequencing was performed on peripheral blood mononuclear cells (PBMCs), taken when the disease was refractory, from a patient treated with antithyroid drugs. The source of these receptors is a female donor with Graves disease.

The sample holds many counts of this clonotype. The V gene is TRBV27, the J gene TRBJ1-2; 9 bases match TRBD1. V shed 6 bases, J shed 1 base, and the junction held 9 bases outside the gene matches. The CDR3 contains 16 residues. From germline, CDR1 is MNHEY and CDR2 SMNVEV (reference sequence). CDR3 sequence: CASRVQGAVGNYGYTF. Here the CDR3 DNA reads TGTGCCAGCAGAGTACAGGGGGCCGTCGGTAACTATGGCTACACCTTC.

As concerns this clonotype: This may stem from a read error, because a much larger clone lies one nucleotide away. Since no conserved phenylalanine or tryptophan closes the CDR3, a read error is the likely cause. V is TRBV11-2 and J is TRBJ1-2; D possibly corresponds to TRBD1 (5 bases). The CDR3 has 14 residues. The germline V and J ends were trimmed by 5 bases and 3 bases, with 13 bases remaining between them. CDR1 and CDR2 from the germline V gene are SGHAT and FQNNGV. CDR3 DNA sequence: TGTGCCAGCAGCCGGACAATTCGTTACTATGGCTACACCCTC. This gives the protein CASSRTIRYYGYTL.

In its sample, this clonotype was seen many times. J is TRBJ2-5 and V is TRBV28; 10 nucleotides agree with TRBD2. V gave up 5 bases and J gave up 5 bases; unmatched junction bases: 5. The CDR3 extends over 14 amino acids. Germline CDR1 reads MDHEN; CDR2 reads SYDVKM. CDR3 in amino acids: CASSTAGGLETQYF. CDR3 nucleotide sequence: TGTGCCAGCAGTACAGCGGGAGGGTTGGAGACCCAGTACTTC.

Turning to this clonotype: One base away lies a much larger clone, so this may be a sequencing read error. The CDR3 does not end in the conserved phenylalanine or tryptophan, so this is likely a read error. V and J are TRBV2 and TRBJ2-7, with unresolved D. V was trimmed by 5 bases and J by 2 bases, leaving 10 bases between them. The CDR3 extends over 13 amino acids. Germline loops: CDR1 SNHLY, CDR2 FYNNEI. As DNA, the CDR3 is TGTGCCAGCAGTAGGAGTATGGCCTACGAGCAGTACTCC. Encoded protein: CASSRSMAYEQYS.

A few counts support this clonotype. The J gene is TRBJ2-7, the V gene TRBV20-1; the D gene is possibly TRBD2 (5 bases). V dropped 2 bases and J dropped 5 bases, with 7 bases sitting between them. The length of the CDR3 is 11 residues. The V gene's germline CDR1 is DFQATT and CDR2 SNEGSKA (reference sequence). This CDR3 is CSARRGDEQYF. The CDR3 nucleotides are TGCAGTGCTAGACGGGGTGACGAGCAGTACTTC.

The J gene is TRBJ1-1, the V gene TRBV12-3 or TRBV12-4; perhaps TRBD1 as D (6 bases). The CDR3 covers 15 residues. Trimming pared 5 bases from V and 1 base from J, leaving 14 bases between. The CDR3 nucleotides read TGTGCCAGCAGTCCTCACAGGGCGCGGAACACTGAAGCTTTCTTT. It translates to CASSPHRARNTEAFF.

The table lists this clonotype with many counts. CDR3 sequence: CSVITLPRLAGGEETQYF. CDR3 sequence (DNA): TGCAGCGTCATAACACTACCAAGACTAGCGGGAGGGGAAGAGACCCAGTACTTC. V and J are TRBV29-1 and TRBJ2-5; 14 positions agree with TRBD2. V shed 6 bases, J shed 3 bases, and the junction held 15 bases outside the gene matches. Germline V gives CDR1 SQVTM, CDR2 ANQGSEA. The CDR3 is made up of 18 amino acids.

V usage is TRBV28 and J usage is TRBJ2-1; D call uncertain. V shed 9 bases and J shed 0 bases, with 9 bases lying between them. CDR1 and CDR2 (germline): MDHEN, SYDVKM. There are 13 residues in the CDR3. The CDR3 protein is CASDESSYNEQFF. The DNA of the CDR3 is TGTGCCAGTGACGAAAGCTCCTACAATGAGCAGTTCTTC.